This record covers a single T cell receptor (beta chain). The antigen remains undetermined. The data originate from a study of a mutant IDH1 vaccine in newly diagnosed glioma. In the study overall: The initiation of vaccination occurred 4-6 weeks after radiotherapy alone, or with temozolomide cycles.

Libraries were prepared by immunoSEQ multiplex PCR; TCRdb keeps only in-frame clonotypes and omits some of them. The sample has approximately 43,000 clones; over 75% are singletons. This CDR3 region has 15 residues. The V segment lost 5 bases and the J segment 3 bases; nucleotides outside the gene matches: 10. Germline CDR1 reads SGDLS; CDR2 reads YYNGEE. The time point is: week 35, safety follow-up. Every vaccine dose comprised 300 ug of mutant IDH1 20-mer peptide plus topical imiquimod. Every donor had a new WHO grade 3 or 4 astrocytoma that was IDH1-mutant, with loss of nuclear ATRX. Material: PBMCs, obtained from a glioma patient whose treatment included an IDH1 peptide vaccine. The sequence was obtained from a man aged 35 to 55 with glioma. V usage is TRBV9 and J usage is TRBJ1-2; 7 nucleotides agree with TRBD1. The CDR3 here is CASRTTGDSDYGYTF. The CDR3 DNA reads as TGTGCCAGCAGAACAACAGGGGACAGTGACTATGGCTACACCTTC.